The 26 T cell receptor beta chains below come from one sample, sequenced in a study of PD-1 blockade in classical Hodgkin lymphoma. Method: immunoSEQ multiplex PCR; TCRdb's copy keeps in-frame clones and lacks some. The table shows about 11,000 clones, with approximately 75% occurring only once. There was relapse after autologous stem cell transplantation in every patient, and there was variation in brentuximab vedotin exposure. Material: peripheral blood mononuclear cells (PBMCs), obtained at baseline. These receptors all come from a human donor with classical Hodgkin lymphoma.

The J gene is TRBJ2-1, the V gene TRBV4-3; no definite D call. The length of the CDR3 is 15 residues. In germline, CDR1 is LGHNA, CDR2 YSLEER. V was trimmed by 0 bases and J by 0 bases, leaving 6 bases between them. The CDR3 loop reads CASSQDWGSYNEQFF. The CDR3 coding sequence is TGCGCCAGCAGCCAAGACTGGGGCTCCTACAATGAGCAGTTCTTC.

V is TRBV2 and J is TRBJ1-2, with D possibly TRBD1 on 5 matching bases. V gave up 6 bases and J gave up 2 bases, with 10 bases separating them. CDR1 SNHLY and CDR2 FYNNEI come from the germline V gene. This CDR3 contains 13 residues. The CDR3 protein is CASRGDGNYGYTF. Here the CDR3 DNA reads TGTGCCAGCAGAGGGGACGGGAACTATGGCTACACCTTC.

The V call is TRBV5-1, the J call TRBJ2-1, with D maybe TRBD2 (6 bases). Germline V gene data show CDR1 as SGHRS and CDR2 as YFSETQ. V was shortened by 7 bases and J by 9 bases, with 20 bases between the two germline ends. This CDR3 contains 14 residues. CDR3 in amino acids: CASHPGLLQGEQFF. CDR3 DNA sequence: TGCGCCAGCCATCCGGGACTGCTCCAGGGTGAGCAGTTCTTC. The whole variable domain, filled in from reference TRBV5-1 and TRBJ2-1, reads KAGVTQTPRYLIKTRGQQVTLSCSPISGHRSVSWYQQTPGQGLQFLFEYFSETQRNKGNFPGRFSGRQFSNSRSEMNVSTLELGDSALYLCASHPGLLQGEQFFGPGTRLTVL.

CDR3: CASSQDEAGRYGYTF. In DNA form, the CDR3 reads TGCGCCAGCAGCCAAGATGAGGCGGGTCGCTATGGCTACACCTTC. The chain joins TRBV4-3 to TRBJ1-2; D ambiguous. The CDR3 has 15 amino acids. Looked up from germline, CDR1 is LGHNA and CDR2 is YSLEER. V was pared by 0 bases and J by 4 bases, with 12 bases between.

The chain links TRBV18 to TRBJ1-4; 10 bases match TRBD1. The CDR3 is 16 residues long. With V trimmed by 3 bases and J by 6 bases, 7 bases remained unmatched. Germline V CDR1 and CDR2: KGHSH, LQKENI. CDR3 DNA sequence: TGTGCCAGCTCACCTTGGACAGGGGGAATAGATGAAAAACTGTTTTTT. Translated: CASSPWTGGIDEKLFF.

V and J are TRBV7-4 and TRBJ2-6; possible D gene TRBD1, 6 bases. V was clipped by 6 bases and J by 2 bases, with 14 bases between them. The CDR3 is made up of 16 amino acids. Germline CDR1 SGHVT, CDR2 SQSDAQ. The chain's CDR3 is CASSYTGRTGANVLTF. The CDR3 nucleotides are TGTGCCAGCAGTTACACAGGGAGAACTGGGGCCAACGTCCTGACTTTC.

The V call is TRBV7-9, the J call TRBJ1-1; 10 nucleotides line up with TRBD1. Germline trimming cut 4 bases from V and 5 bases from J; bases unmatched to any gene: 13. The CDR3 runs to 17 residues. The germline CDR1 and CDR2 sequences are SEHNR and FQNEAQ (reference sequence). CDR3: CASSYRDRGAGGTEAFF. The CDR3 nucleotides are TGTGCCAGCAGCTACCGGGACAGGGGAGCAGGGGGGACTGAAGCTTTCTTT.

V and J are TRBV19 and TRBJ2-7; possibly TRBD1 for D (6 bases). The germline CDR1 and CDR2 sequences are LNHDA and SQIVND (reference sequence). The V end lost 3 bases, the J end lost 6 bases, and 15 bases lay between the germline ends. This CDR3 contains 14 residues. This chain's CDR3 is CASSIRARGGEQYF. CDR3 nucleotides: TGTGCCAGTAGTATTAGGGCGAGAGGGGGCGAGCAGTACTTC.

V and J are TRBV7-8 and TRBJ2-4, with D unresolved. The CDR3 extends over 15 amino acids. Germline V gene sequence: CDR1 SGHVS, CDR2 FQNEAQ. V was shortened by 5 bases and J by 1 base, with 12 bases between the two germline ends. The CDR3 spells CASSHIPLAKNIQYF. DNA of the CDR3: TGTGCCAGCAGCCACATCCCCTTGGCCAAAAACATTCAGTACTTC.

This chain links TRBV7-2 with TRBJ2-7; TRBD2 aligns across 9 bases. Germline CDR1 and CDR2: SGHTA and FQGNSA. Trimming cost V 3 bases and J 3 bases; bases outside gene matches: 6. The CDR3 runs to 15 residues. The CDR3 loop is CASSFGSGGYYEQYF. CDR3 bases: TGTGCCAGCAGCTTTGGAAGCGGGGGGTACTACGAGCAGTACTTC.

This clone has more than one count but fewer than ten. This sequence joins TRBV10-3 and TRBJ1-6, with 7 positions matching TRBD1. CDR3 length: 14 residues. Germline assignment: CDR1 ENHRY and CDR2 SYGVKD. Trimming removed 2 bases from V and 7 bases from J; junction bases left unmatched: 2. CDR3 sequence reads: CAISELDRNSPLHF. CDR3 in DNA: TGTGCCATCAGTGAGCTGGACAGGAATTCACCCCTCCACTTT.

This sequence joins TRBV5-1 and TRBJ1-1, with a weak D call TRBD1 (5 bases). The germline CDR1 and CDR2 sequences are SGHRS and YFSETQ. This CDR3 region has 14 residues. The V end was cut by 1 base, the J end by 0 bases, with 7 bases between. CDR3 in amino acids: CASSLWGLNTEAFF. The CDR3 DNA sequence: TGCGCCAGCAGCTTGTGGGGCCTGAACACTGAAGCTTTCTTT.

The V gene is TRBV5-6, the J gene TRBJ1-5; D is possibly TRBD1 (6 bases). The CDR3 contains 14 residues. Trimming left V 4 bases short and J 4 bases short, with 12 bases between. In germline, CDR1 is SGHDT, CDR2 YYEEEE. The CDR3 reads CASSTGFGNQPQHF. The DNA of the CDR3 is TGTGCCAGCAGCACAGGGTTTGGGAATCAGCCCCAGCATTTT.

The rearrangement joins TRBV18 to TRBJ1-2; D perhaps matches TRBD1 (6 bases). Trimming cost V 8 bases and J 7 bases, with 20 bases left between them. This CDR3 has 14 residues. Germline V gene data show CDR1 as KGHSH and CDR2 as LQKENI. The CDR3 bases are TGTGCCAGCACAGGGACCCCCAGGGGTCTTGGCTACACCTTC. It codes for CASTGTPRGLGYTF. Full variable domain (outside the CDR3, taken from reference TRBV18 and TRBJ1-2): NAGVMQNPRHLVRRRGQEARLRCSPMKGHSHVYWYRQLPEEGLKFMVYLQKENIIDESGMPKERFSAEFPKEGPSILRIQQVVRGDSAAYFCASTGTPRGLGYTFGSGTRLTVV.

V usage is TRBV6-5 and J usage is TRBJ1-4, with 9 positions matching TRBD1. The V segment lost 6 bases and the J segment 8 bases; nucleotides outside the gene matches: 7. The CDR3 loop spans 14 amino acids. The germline V gene encodes CDR1 MNHEY and CDR2 SVGAGI. CDR3 sequence (DNA): TGTGCCAGCAGCTCCGGGACAGGGTGGGAAAAACTGTTTTTT. Its protein is CASSSGTGWEKLFF.

The chain is built from TRBV5-5 and TRBJ1-1; TRBD1 is a possible D gene (6 bases). Germline-derived CDR1 and CDR2 are SGHKS and YYEKEE (reference sequence). CDR3 length equals 13 residues. Trimming left V 3 bases short and J 6 bases short, with 12 bases between. CDR3 nucleotide sequence: TGTGCCAGCAGCTCCAGGGGAGGTGCTGAAGCTTTCTTT. As protein: CASSSRGGAEAFF.

This clone was found once. This chain connects TRBV7-9 to TRBJ2-1, with unresolved D. Trimming removed 4 bases at V and 0 bases at J, with 7 bases between. In germline, CDR1 is SEHNR, CDR2 FQNEAQ (reference sequence). This CDR3 comprises 14 residues. Here the CDR3 DNA reads TGTGCCAGCAGCTCCCCGGGCTCCTACAATGAGCAGTTCTTC. Its translation is CASSSPGSYNEQFF. Using reference TRBV7-9 and TRBJ2-1 for the parts outside the CDR3, the full variable domain is DTGVSQNPRHKITKRGQNVTFRCDPISEHNRLYWYRQTLGQGPEFLTYFQNEAQLEKSRLLSDRFSAERPKGSFSTLEIQRTEQGDSAMYLCASSSPGSYNEQFFGPGTRLTVL.

The V and J genes are TRBV7-9 and TRBJ2-2; TRBD1 matches at 9 bases. Germline lookup yields CDR1 SEHNR and CDR2 FQNEAQ (reference sequence). This CDR3 is 14 amino acids long. V dropped 9 bases and J dropped 5; count of bases not matched to a gene: 7. CDR3 DNA: TGTGCCAGTGTCACAGGGGGCTGGACCGGGGAGCTGTTTTTT. Translating it yields CASVTGGWTGELFF.

The chain has TRBV6-1 and TRBJ2-1, with TRBD1 identical over 7 bases. The CDR3 totals 14 residues. The germline V gene has CDR1 MNHNS and CDR2 SASEGT. With 3 bases clipped from V and 9 bases from J, the junction kept 8 bases outside the gene matches. The CDR3 loop is CASSDSGQVGEQFF. The CDR3, as DNA: TGTGCCAGCAGTGATTCCGGACAGGTCGGTGAGCAGTTCTTC.

The chain is built from TRBV7-9 and TRBJ2-3; possibly TRBD2 for D (6 bases). Germline V gene sequence: CDR1 SEHNR, CDR2 FQNEAQ (reference sequence). Trimming left V 1 base short and J 5 bases short, with 13 bases between. The CDR3 spans 15 residues. CDR3 residues: CASSLGLAKLDTQYF. In DNA form, the CDR3 reads TGTGCCAGCAGCTTAGGGCTAGCGAAACTAGATACGCAGTATTTT.

This clone showed up just a few times. The chain is built from TRBV28 and TRBJ1-2; no clear D gene. CDR1 is MDHEN and CDR2 is SYDVKM in the germline V gene. The V end was cut by 5 bases, the J end by 7 bases, with 8 bases between. The CDR3 is 11 residues long. For the CDR3, the DNA is TGTGCCAGCAGTAGTACGGGTGGCTACACCTTC. This encodes CASSSTGGYTF.

This clone was detected only once. The V call is TRBV6-1, the J call TRBJ2-3; 7 bases agree with TRBD1. Trimming took 10 bases from V and 8 from J; bases not matched to a gene: 12. The CDR3 consists of 13 residues. Germline-derived CDR1 and CDR2 are MNHNS and SASEGT. The DNA of the CDR3 is TGTGCCACATCGGACAGGCCCCGGGTTACGCAGTATTTT. Translated: CATSDRPRVTQYF.

The rearrangement links TRBV18 to TRBJ2-7; D remains unclear. From germline, CDR1 is KGHSH and CDR2 LQKENI. The CDR3 is 15 amino acids. Trimming left V 4 bases short and J 2 bases short, with 15 bases between. CDR3: CASSLMRNAPYEQYF. DNA for the CDR3: TGTGCCAGCTCACTTATGAGGAATGCACCCTACGAGCAGTACTTC.

The V and J genes are TRBV28 and TRBJ1-4; D not resolved. Germline CDR1 is MDHEN and CDR2 is SYDVKM. The CDR3 length is 16 residues. V was trimmed by 2 bases and J by 3 bases, leaving 13 bases between them. The chain's CDR3 is CASSLGGGTSNEKLFF. The CDR3 DNA reads TGTGCCAGCAGTTTAGGCGGCGGCACTTCTAATGAAAAACTGTTTTTT.

J is TRBJ2-3 and V is TRBV7-8; TRBD2 aligns across 7 bases. Germline V gene lookup returns CDR1 SGHVS and CDR2 FQNEAQ. The V gene end was trimmed by 5 bases and the J gene end by 2 bases; junction bases not matched to a gene: 7. The CDR3 is 15 amino acids. CDR3 bases: TGTGCCAGCAGCCCCCTAGCGGCGAACACAGATACGCAGTATTTT. It codes for CASSPLAANTDTQYF.

The V gene is TRBV15, the J gene TRBJ2-4, with TRBD1 as a possible D gene (6 bases). Trimming removed 3 bases at V and 0 bases at J, with 15 bases between. Germline V lookup: CDR1 LNHNV, CDR2 YYDKDF (reference sequence). The CDR3 is made up of 17 amino acids. This chain's CDR3 is CATSSLRTALAKNIQYF. CDR3 coding DNA: TGTGCCACCAGCAGTCTAAGGACAGCACTAGCCAAAAACATTCAGTACTTC.